This TCR beta chain was documented in a study of HIV-infected children after antiretroviral therapy interruption. Treatment here: PENTA 11 planned treatment interruption arm or continuous ART arm. Unique molecular identifiers were included in an RNA-based 3' RACE TCR library. MiXCR was run by TCRdb on the 3' RACE reads, yielding one entry per CDR3 protein. The data show about 46,000 distinct CDR3 sequences, around 4.5% seen once. This clonotype was seen ten or more times. The CDR3 spans 19 residues. Germline V gene data show CDR1 as LGHNT and CDR2 as FRNRAP. After removal of 5 bases from V and 1 base from J, the junction contained 12 bases not matched to a gene.

This TCR derives from a pool of human donors with HIV. The genes are TRBV12-5 and TRBJ2-1, with 12 nucleotides matching TRBD2. The source material was CD45RA+ CD4+ T cells from PBMCs, pooled from several time points, sampled from a donor given antiretroviral therapy, either interrupted or continuous. Subset defined: naive CD4+ CD45RA+ CD45RO- T cells. The CDR3 coding sequence is TGTGCTAGTGGTCGCCTAACTAGCGGGGGGACGGGGTCCTACAATGAGCAGTTCTTC. This sequence encodes CASGRLTSGGTGSYNEQFF.